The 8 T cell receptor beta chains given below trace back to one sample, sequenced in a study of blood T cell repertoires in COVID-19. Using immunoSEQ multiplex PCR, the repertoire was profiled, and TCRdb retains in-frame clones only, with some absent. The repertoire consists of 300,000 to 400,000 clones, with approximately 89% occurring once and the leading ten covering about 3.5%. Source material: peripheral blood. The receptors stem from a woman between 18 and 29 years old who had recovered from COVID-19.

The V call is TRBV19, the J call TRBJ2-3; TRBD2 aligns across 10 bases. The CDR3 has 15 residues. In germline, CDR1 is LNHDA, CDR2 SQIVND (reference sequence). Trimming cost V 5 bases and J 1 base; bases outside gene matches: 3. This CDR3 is CASSQLAGGTDTQYF. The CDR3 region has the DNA TGTGCCAGTAGTCAGCTAGCGGGAGGCACAGATACGCAGTATTTT.

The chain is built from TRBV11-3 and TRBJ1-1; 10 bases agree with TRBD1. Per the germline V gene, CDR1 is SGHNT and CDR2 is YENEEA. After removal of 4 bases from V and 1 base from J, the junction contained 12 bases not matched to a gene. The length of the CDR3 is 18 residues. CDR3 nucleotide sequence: TGTGCCAGCAGCTCCCGGGACAGGGGAATAGTAGAGAACACTGAAGCTTTCTTT. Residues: CASSSRDRGIVENTEAFF.

Here the CDR3 DNA reads TGCGCCAGCAGCTTCGGGGACAGGATAAACAACTATGGCTACACCTTC. Translation: CASSFGDRINNYGYTF. The chain carries TRBV5-1 and TRBJ1-2; 8 bases line up with TRBD1. The CDR3 covers 16 residues. The germline CDR1 and CDR2 sequences are SGHRS and YFSETQ. Unmatched junction bases numbered 8, after V lost 2 bases and J lost 2 bases.

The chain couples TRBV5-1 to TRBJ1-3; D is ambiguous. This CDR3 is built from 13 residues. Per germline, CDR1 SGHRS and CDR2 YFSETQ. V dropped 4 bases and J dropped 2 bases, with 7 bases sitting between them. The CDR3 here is CASSPETGNTIYF. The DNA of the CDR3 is TGCGCCAGCAGCCCGGAGACTGGAAACACCATATATTTT.

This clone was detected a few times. In DNA form, the CDR3 reads TGTGCCAGCGCCGGGACAGGGGGACAGCCCCAGCATTTT. Amino acids: CASAGTGGQPQHF. This chain links TRBV27 with TRBJ1-5; 11 bases line up with TRBD1. J was trimmed by 7 bases and V by 8 bases; bases with no gene match: 4. Germline V gives CDR1 MNHEY, CDR2 SMNVEV (reference sequence). The CDR3 contains 13 residues.

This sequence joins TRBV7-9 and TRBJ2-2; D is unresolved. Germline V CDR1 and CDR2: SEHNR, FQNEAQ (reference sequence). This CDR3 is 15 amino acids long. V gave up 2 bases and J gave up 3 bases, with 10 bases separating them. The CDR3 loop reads CASSLKARYTGELFF. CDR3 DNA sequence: TGTGCCAGCAGCTTAAAAGCGAGATACACCGGGGAGCTGTTTTTT.

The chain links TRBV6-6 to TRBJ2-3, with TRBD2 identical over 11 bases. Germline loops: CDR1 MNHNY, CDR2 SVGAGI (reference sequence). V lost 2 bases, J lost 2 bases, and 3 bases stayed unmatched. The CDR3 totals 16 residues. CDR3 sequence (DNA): TGTGCCAGCAGTTACGCGACTAGCGGGAACACAGATACGCAGTATTTT. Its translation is CASSYATSGNTDTQYF.

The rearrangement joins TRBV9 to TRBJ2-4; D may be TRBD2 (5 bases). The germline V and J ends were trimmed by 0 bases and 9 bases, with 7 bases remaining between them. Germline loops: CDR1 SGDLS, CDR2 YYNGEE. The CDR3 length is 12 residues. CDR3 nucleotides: TGTGCCAGCAGCGTAGGAGGAGGCATTCAGTACTTC. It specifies CASSVGGGIQYF.